The clone carrying this T cell receptor (beta chain) was detected a few times. Its antigen is not identified. The data stem from a study of beta chain features in type 1 diabetes. Findings and caveats of the study: Any role of HLA type in TCRB rearrangement remained unresolved here. Significant though moderate, a shortening of TCRB CDR3s appeared in all four CD4+ subsets of Type 1 diabetes patients.

Reverse transcribing all isolated RNA meant expressed TCRB transcripts were sequenced. Assay used: immunoSEQ multiplex PCR; TCRdb lists only in-frame clones, some missing. The table includes about 450,000 clones, 11% detected once. CDR1 is LGHNA and CDR2 is YSLEER in the germline V gene. V gave up 0 bases and J gave up 0 bases, with 9 bases separating them. CDR3 length: 15 residues. The source of this sequence is a woman aged 18-29 years in good health. V is TRBV4-3 and J is TRBJ2-7; maybe TRBD2 (6 bases). Sequences were obtained from naive CD4+ T cells from blood. As DNA, the CDR3 is TGCGCCAGCAGCCAAGATGTGGGGGGCTCCTACGAGCAGTACTTC. Its translation: CASSQDVGGSYEQYF.